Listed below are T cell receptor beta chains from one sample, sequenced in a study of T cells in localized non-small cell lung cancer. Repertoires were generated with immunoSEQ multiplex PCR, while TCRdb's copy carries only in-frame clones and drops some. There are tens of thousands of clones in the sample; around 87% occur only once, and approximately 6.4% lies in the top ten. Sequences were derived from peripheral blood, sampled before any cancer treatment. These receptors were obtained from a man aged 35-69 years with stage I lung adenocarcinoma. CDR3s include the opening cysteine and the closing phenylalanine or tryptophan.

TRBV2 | CASSMERDTGELFF
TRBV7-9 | CASSLAPQGPYF
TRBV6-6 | CASSYSTGGANVLTF
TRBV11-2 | CASSTRDSASDTQYF
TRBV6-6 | CASTEYPGRYEQYF
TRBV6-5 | CVTRGDTEAFF
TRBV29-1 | CSVIISGDSYNEQFF
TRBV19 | CASSIWGTNTEAFF
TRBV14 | CASSHSYEQYF
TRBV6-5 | CASTRTGSGYTF
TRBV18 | CASSSGFAGTEAFF
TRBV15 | CATSRDRDLHLTSGISDEQFF
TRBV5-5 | CASSLSDDRVDF
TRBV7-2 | CASSQGQDYGYTF
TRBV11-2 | CASSSQARNYGYTF
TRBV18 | CASSPGFSGRGYNEQFF
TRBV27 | CASSPTVGHTGELFF
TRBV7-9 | CASSLGTGSYEQYF
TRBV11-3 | CASSPDRGASDTQYF
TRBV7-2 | CASRPGGRATGELFF
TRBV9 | CASSLTSAQTQYF
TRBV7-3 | CASSLTSNTEAFF
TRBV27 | CASSPTGVSNQPQHF
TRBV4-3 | CASSQDVRGATDTQYF
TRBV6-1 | CASRVLLYTEAFF
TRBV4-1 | CASTAPLRGEKLFF
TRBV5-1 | CASSPFDPRVQEQYF
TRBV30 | CAWSFWDTQYF
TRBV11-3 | CASSSGLAGADTQYF
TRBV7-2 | CASSPDVGNYGYTF
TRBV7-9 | CASSLSAAGNTIYF
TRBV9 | CASSVVGGTETQYF
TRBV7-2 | CASSLPPVSAQYF
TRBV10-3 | CAISESGASGEKLFF
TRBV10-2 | CASSEGGEDNEQFF
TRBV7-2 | CASSLDWGEAFF
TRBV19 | CASSIDGQPSYSGANVLTF
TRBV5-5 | CASSLFYGLRNTEAFF
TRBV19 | CASSPDRVNSYEQYF
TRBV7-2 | CASSLAGTGAYEQYF
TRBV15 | CATSSRVRNEQYF
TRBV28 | CASSSPGQPLQETQYF